This TCR beta chain was found in a study of T cell changes during pregnancy in multiple sclerosis (dated 2019 in TCRdb). General notes on the study: The study looked at changes in the T cell repertoire across pregnancy in women with multiple sclerosis.

Its CDR3 holds 14 amino acids, cysteine through phenylalanine. Kept here is only the CDR3 DNA, which spans 42 bases and is read in frame from base 1. According to the germline V gene, CDR1 reads SGHRS and CDR2 reads YFSETQ. V loses 0 bases, J loses 6 bases, and the germline ends lie 13 bases apart. Libraries were built with the immunoSEQ multiplex PCR assay. As stored in TCRdb, this immuneACCESS dataset retains in-frame rearrangements with V and J assigned. A fraction of the clones does not appear; measured against another copy, unresolved V genes explain less than half of the discrepancy, and the remainder lacks a known reason. This sample is represented by around 92,000 clones; almost 95% of them were singletons. 2% to 2.5% of the sample is in the top ten clones. As regards this clone: Its antigen is still unknown. Base qualities were left out, and no much larger clone turns up one base away.

The source material was peripheral blood, sampled in the third trimester of pregnancy. The TCR originated in a female donor with multiple sclerosis, enrolled in a pregnancy study. This chain joins TRBV5-1 to TRBJ2-7, with the D segment identity uncertain. CDR3 sequence: CASSLGAPVSEQYF. The DNA sequence is as follows: TGCGCCAGCAGCTTGGGGGCTCCCGTTAGCGAGCAGTACTTC.